The next 29 T cell receptor beta chains were all read from a single sample in a study of T cell changes during pregnancy in multiple sclerosis. The assay was immunoSEQ multiplex PCR, and TCRdb's table has in-frame clones only and misses some. The sample holds fewer than 60,000 clones, 91% seen once. Source: peripheral blood, taken after pregnancy. Every receptor here comes from a female donor in good health, enrolled as a control in a pregnancy study.

The chain recombines TRBV2 with TRBJ2-5; 11 positions match TRBD2. This CDR3 region has 14 residues. Trimming took 6 bases from V and 7 from J; bases not matched to a gene: 7. CDR1 and CDR2 (germline): SNHLY, FYNNEI. The CDR3, as DNA: TGTGCCAGCAGCTCGCTAGCGGGGGGAATGACCCAGTACTTC. Protein product: CASSSLAGGMTQYF.

In its sample, this clone was seen once. This sequence joins TRBV18 and TRBJ2-7; weak D call: TRBD1 (6 bases). CDR3 length equals 16 residues. Per germline, CDR1 KGHSH and CDR2 LQKENI. The V end was cut by 4 bases, the J end by 1 base, with 17 bases between. CDR3 sequence: CASSLNTGRISYEQYF. For the CDR3, the DNA is TGTGCCAGCTCACTTAATACAGGGCGCATATCCTACGAGCAGTACTTC.

Here the CDR3 DNA reads TGTGCCAGCAGCTTAGCGGGGACCTACGAGCAGTACTTC. This encodes CASSLAGTYEQYF. The chain links TRBV5-4 to TRBJ2-7, with TRBD2 matching over 7 bases. The germline CDR1 and CDR2 sequences are SGHNT and YYREEE (reference sequence). The junction had 1 base not matched to a gene; V was cut back by 2 bases and J by 2 bases. This CDR3 region has 13 residues. Full variable domain (remainder filled in from reference TRBV5-4 and TRBJ2-7): ETGVTQSPTHLIKTRGQQVTLRCSSQSGHNTVSWYQQALGQGPQFIFQYYREEENGRGNFPPRFSGLQFPNYSSELNVNALELDDSALYLCASSLAGTYEQYFGPGTRLTVT.

The V and J genes are TRBV5-1 and TRBJ2-6, with D possibly matching TRBD1 (6 bases). This CDR3 spans 16 amino acids. V lost 0 bases to trimming and J lost 2 bases, with 9 bases between them. CDR1 and CDR2 from the germline V gene are SGHRS and YFSETQ. The chain's CDR3 is CASSLEGVPGANVLTF. CDR3 in DNA: TGCGCCAGCAGCTTGGAGGGGGTCCCTGGGGCCAACGTCCTGACTTTC.

The chain carries TRBV5-1 and TRBJ1-5; 7 nucleotides match TRBD1. This CDR3 region has 16 residues. CDR1 and CDR2 (germline): SGHRS, YFSETQ. The junction had 11 bases not matched to a gene; V was cut back by 0 bases and J by 8 bases. CDR3 sequence: CASSLGGQHDREPQHF. In nucleotides, the CDR3 is TGCGCCAGCAGCTTGGGGGGACAGCACGACCGGGAGCCCCAGCATTTT.

The chain couples TRBV6-5 to TRBJ1-5; TRBD1 agrees at 7 bases. The germline V gene has CDR1 MNHEY and CDR2 SVGAGI. With 6 bases clipped from V and 2 bases from J, the junction kept 4 bases outside the gene matches. CDR3 size: 14 residues. CDR3 sequence: CASRRTGRNQPQHF. For the CDR3, the DNA is TGTGCCAGCAGACGGACAGGTCGCAATCAGCCCCAGCATTTT.

This chain connects TRBV6-5 to TRBJ1-6; perhaps TRBD1 as D (5 bases). CDR3 length: 12 residues. V gave up 6 bases and J gave up 6 bases, with 6 bases separating them. The germline V gene encodes CDR1 MNHEY and CDR2 SVGAGI. Written as DNA, the CDR3 is TGTGCCAGCAGACAGGCTAATTCACCCCTCCACTTT. Its translation: CASRQANSPLHF.

The chain is built from TRBV6-1 and TRBJ2-5; D not resolved. The V gene's germline CDR1 is MNHNS and CDR2 SASEGT. CDR3 length: 12 residues. The ends were cut back, 7 bases at V and 2 bases at J, with 8 bases in the middle. CDR3 sequence (DNA): TGTGCCAGCATACGCGGACAAGAGACCCAGTACTTC. Translating it yields CASIRGQETQYF.

The rearrangement joins TRBV11-3 to TRBJ1-1; a weak D match, TRBD1 (5 bases). CDR1 SGHNT and CDR2 YENEEA come from the germline V gene. The CDR3 consists of 15 residues. V lost 5 bases to trimming and J lost 2 bases, with 15 bases between them. The CDR3 region is CASSAGGAKNTEAFF. In DNA, the CDR3 is TGTGCCAGCAGCGCGGGAGGGGCCAAAAACACTGAAGCTTTCTTT.

The rearrangement joins TRBV4-1 to TRBJ1-2, with 8 bases aligning to TRBD1. The length of the CDR3 is 16 residues. The germline V gene has CDR1 MGHRA and CDR2 YSYEKL. The trim removed 1 base at V and 1 base at J, leaving 5 bases unmatched. For the CDR3, the DNA is TGCGCCAGCAGCCAAGTTCAGACAGGGGTTAACTATGGCTACACCTTC. Amino acid sequence: CASSQVQTGVNYGYTF.

This chain uses TRBV7-6 with TRBJ1-3; possible D gene TRBD1, 5 bases. V shed 5 bases and J shed 0 bases, with 14 bases lying between them. The V gene's germline CDR1 is SGHVS and CDR2 FNYEAQ. The CDR3 length is 16 residues. The CDR3 DNA is TGTGCCAGCAGCCCTAGGAGGGGCTTCTCTGGAAACACCATATATTTT. It specifies CASSPRRGFSGNTIYF.

V usage is TRBV27 and J usage is TRBJ2-7, with 9 bases that match TRBD2. The CDR3 sequence is 13 residues long. V was clipped by 2 bases and J by 13 bases; unmatched bases: 9. Germline-derived CDR1 and CDR2 are MNHEY and SMNVEV (reference sequence). The CDR3 here is CASSLRSGLAGYF. The CDR3, as DNA: TGTGCCAGCAGTTTAAGGTCGGGACTAGCTGGTTACTTC.

This clone was seen once. V is TRBV5-6 and J is TRBJ2-5; no definite D call. The CDR3 has 15 amino acids. Per germline, CDR1 SGHDT and CDR2 YYEEEE. The V gene lost 0 bases and the J gene lost 2 bases, with 11 bases spanning the gap. CDR3 residues: CASSLGPGRQETQYF. CDR3 nucleotide sequence: TGTGCCAGCAGCTTGGGTCCGGGTCGGCAAGAGACCCAGTACTTC.

This clone has a single count. V gene TRBV7-2 combines with J gene TRBJ2-3, with 7 bases aligning to TRBD2. The CDR3 is 12 amino acids. CDR1 SGHTA and CDR2 FQGNSA come from the germline V gene. Trimming cost V 5 bases and J 5 bases; bases outside gene matches: 1. Written as DNA, the CDR3 is TGTGCCAGCAGCCCTAGCGGAGATACGCAGTATTTT. Protein product: CASSPSGDTQYF.

V gene TRBV29-1 combines with J gene TRBJ2-5; 8 bases align to TRBD1. Germline CDR1 SQVTM, CDR2 ANQGSEA. Trimming cost V 5 bases and J 1 base; bases outside gene matches: 9. The CDR3 is 15 amino acids. CDR3 loop: CSVWWTGSAQETQYF. The CDR3 region has the DNA TGCAGCGTTTGGTGGACAGGGTCAGCCCAAGAGACCCAGTACTTC.

The rearrangement joins TRBV7-2 to TRBJ1-3, with D perhaps TRBD1 (5 bases). Trimming left V 1 base short and J 3 bases short, with 10 bases between. Germline assignment: CDR1 SGHTA and CDR2 FQGNSA. The CDR3 is 15 amino acids. The CDR3 DNA is TGTGCCAGCAGCTTAGGGGGAGGGGTTGGAAACACCATATATTTT. Translated, it gives CASSLGGGVGNTIYF.

This rearrangement joins TRBV28 to TRBJ2-1, with D perhaps TRBD2 (6 bases). V gave up 4 bases and J gave up 1 base, with 26 bases separating them. Germline V gene lookup returns CDR1 MDHEN and CDR2 SYDVKM. The CDR3 spans 20 residues. The DNA of the CDR3 is TGTGCCAGCAGTTATCCGTCCTTGGAGCGGGCGTACCCTTCCTACAATGAGCAGTTCTTC. Residues: CASSYPSLERAYPSYNEQFF.

The chain couples TRBV7-8 to TRBJ1-5; D not certain. Germline CDR1 is SGHVS and CDR2 is FQNEAQ. Trimming stripped 5 bases from V and 0 bases from J, with 11 bases between. The CDR3 contains 15 residues. DNA of the CDR3: TGTGCCAGCAGCCGCTCCACCTATAGCAATCAGCCCCAGCATTTT. Its protein product is CASSRSTYSNQPQHF.

The rearrangement uses TRBV6-5 and TRBJ2-3; possible D gene TRBD1, 6 bases. V lost 8 bases and J lost 3, with 15 bases in between. Germline loops: CDR1 MNHEY, CDR2 SVGAGI. The CDR3 is made up of 14 amino acids. The CDR3 region is CASGRGMGTDTQYF. The CDR3 region has the DNA TGTGCCAGCGGCAGGGGTATGGGAACAGATACGCAGTATTTT.

This chain uses TRBV29-1 with TRBJ2-5; maybe TRBD1 (6 bases). This CDR3 comprises 13 residues. The germline CDR1 and CDR2 sequences are SQVTM and ANQGSEA. Trimming removed 0 bases from V and 3 bases from J, with 8 bases in between. The CDR3 nucleotides are TGCAGCGTTGAAGAGGGGGCCAAAGAGACCCAGTACTTC. This sequence encodes CSVEEGAKETQYF.

The chain links TRBV27 to TRBJ2-3; TRBD1 aligns across 9 bases. Germline V gene data show CDR1 as MNHEY and CDR2 as SMNVEV (reference sequence). The trim removed 7 bases at V and 5 bases at J, leaving 16 bases unmatched. The length of the CDR3 is 17 residues. CDR3 region: CASTLTGGGGAGDTQYF. In DNA form, the CDR3 reads TGTGCCAGCACCCTTACAGGGGGCGGGGGTGCTGGAGATACGCAGTATTTT.

The CDR3 is CASSWTSGANTGELFF. DNA of the CDR3: TGCGCCAGCAGCTGGACTAGCGGGGCGAACACCGGGGAGCTGTTTTTT. The V gene is TRBV5-1, the J gene TRBJ2-2, with TRBD2 matching 12 bases. J lost 0 bases, V lost 3 bases, and 0 bases had no gene match. Germline V lookup: CDR1 SGHRS, CDR2 YFSETQ. CDR3 size: 16 residues.

V is TRBV11-2 and J is TRBJ1-2; D gene ambiguous. Trimming left V 5 bases short and J 2 bases short, with 12 bases between. CDR1 is SGHAT, CDR2 FQNNGV, per germline. The CDR3 totals 14 residues. The CDR3 spells CASSLSVLNYGYTF. The CDR3 DNA reads as TGTGCCAGCAGCCTGTCGGTCTTAAACTATGGCTACACCTTC.

The rearrangement uses TRBV29-1 and TRBJ2-1; 12 bases line up with TRBD2. The CDR3 is 16 amino acids. Trimming cost V 0 bases and J 4 bases; bases outside gene matches: 4. The germline gives CDR1 SQVTM, CDR2 ANQGSEA. The CDR3 sequence is CSVEDQTSGGYNEQFF. CDR3 coding DNA: TGCAGCGTTGAAGATCAGACTAGCGGGGGTTACAATGAGCAGTTCTTC.

V is TRBV28 and J is TRBJ1-1; no reliable D call. The CDR3 sequence is 14 residues long. Germline V gene lookup returns CDR1 MDHEN and CDR2 SYDVKM. Trimming pared 7 bases from V and 4 bases from J, leaving 16 bases between. Written as DNA, the CDR3 is TGTGCCAGCAAACTAGGGAGTAAGAGCACTGAAGCTTTCTTT. Its protein is CASKLGSKSTEAFF.

The chain is built from TRBV5-1 and TRBJ2-2; D is undetermined. Germline V gene lookup returns CDR1 SGHRS and CDR2 YFSETQ. Trimming removed 6 bases at V and 4 bases at J, with 16 bases between. The CDR3 extends over 15 amino acids. The DNA for the CDR3 is TGCGCCAGCACCCCGGTCCAGGTTCCCACCGGGGAGCTGTTTTTT. Amino acid sequence: CASTPVQVPTGELFF.

In this sample, this clone turned up once. The rearrangement joins TRBV5-1 to TRBJ2-5, with 9 bases matching TRBD1. Germline CDR1 SGHRS, CDR2 YFSETQ. With 4 bases clipped from V and 5 bases from J, the junction kept 6 bases outside the gene matches. The CDR3 contains 14 residues. This CDR3 is CASSAGQGRETQYF. CDR3 DNA: TGCGCCAGCAGCGCTGGACAGGGGCGGGAGACCCAGTACTTC.

V is TRBV27 and J is TRBJ1-3; D possibly corresponds to TRBD1 (5 bases). This CDR3 spans 13 amino acids. Germline V gene lookup returns CDR1 MNHEY and CDR2 SMNVEV (reference sequence). With 6 bases removed from V and 8 bases from J, the gap between germline ends came to 14 bases. Here the CDR3 DNA reads TGTGCCAGCAGCCGCGGGACGGGCGACACCATATATTTT. The encoded protein is CASSRGTGDTIYF.

The V call is TRBV29-1, the J call TRBJ1-2, with 8 bases fitting TRBD1. The germline gives CDR1 SQVTM, CDR2 ANQGSEA. This CDR3 contains 11 residues. Unmatched junction bases numbered 3, after V lost 7 bases and J lost 5 bases. The CDR3 loop is CSAGQGYGYTF. DNA of the CDR3: TGCAGCGCCGGACAGGGTTATGGCTACACCTTC.